The 21 T cell receptor beta chains reported below all come from one sample, sequenced in a study of shared clonotypes between healthy human individuals. Assay: immunoSEQ multiplex PCR; the TCRdb copy retains only in-frame clones and omits some. The data hold about 1.5 million clones, with around 97% observed a single time. The sequencing input was naive CD4+ T cells sorted from blood. Subset given: CD45RA+ positively selected. The receptors were sampled from a man younger than 45 in good health.

The chain combines TRBV2 with TRBJ1-1, with D maybe TRBD1 (6 bases). The CDR3 sequence is 12 residues long. Trimming shortened V by 7 bases and J by 5 bases, and 11 bases separated the two germline ends. Germline assignment: CDR1 SNHLY and CDR2 FYNNEI. CDR3: CASNRVATEAFF. The CDR3 nucleotides are TGTGCCAGCAACAGGGTGGCGACTGAAGCTTTCTTT.

This clone has more than one count but fewer than ten. The rearrangement uses TRBV29-1 and TRBJ2-7; D remains ambiguous. CDR3 length equals 13 residues. Germline V lookup: CDR1 SQVTM, CDR2 ANQGSEA. Trimming stripped 4 bases from V and 2 bases from J, with 12 bases between. In DNA, the CDR3 is TGCAGCGTTGTGTTACAGTCCCCCTACGAGCAGTACTTC. Its translation is CSVVLQSPYEQYF.

The chain carries TRBV10-3 and TRBJ2-2; 8 positions match TRBD1. Germline V gene sequence: CDR1 ENHRY, CDR2 SYGVKD. The CDR3 runs 13 residues. With 6 bases clipped from V and 8 bases from J, the junction kept 5 bases outside the gene matches. The CDR3: CAIRGQDLGELFF. In DNA form, the CDR3 reads TGTGCCATCAGGGGACAGGACCTGGGGGAGCTGTTTTTT.

The V and J genes are TRBV18 and TRBJ2-7; no clear D. Germline values: CDR1 KGHSH, CDR2 LQKENI. CDR3 length: 12 residues. With 2 bases removed from V and 2 bases from J, the gap between germline ends came to 4 bases. The CDR3 loop reads CASSPYPYEQYF. The CDR3 DNA sequence: TGTGCCAGCTCACCATACCCCTACGAGCAGTACTTC.

The V gene is TRBV23-1, the J gene TRBJ2-7, with a weak D call TRBD1 (6 bases). TRBV23-1 is designated an ORF whose function remains uncertain. CDR3 length: 15 amino acids. V shed 0 bases and J shed 6 bases, with 15 bases lying between them. The CDR3 bases are TGCGCCAGCAGTCAATCAAGGGGACAAAGGCCCGAGCAGTACTTC. Protein product: CASSQSRGQRPEQYF.

The gene calls are TRBV10-3 and TRBJ1-2; 8 bases fit TRBD1. V was pared by 3 bases and J by 5 bases, with 8 bases of the junction left unmatched. The germline V gene has CDR1 ENHRY and CDR2 SYGVKD. The CDR3 consists of 15 residues. Written as DNA, the CDR3 is TGTGCCATCAGTGACCCGAGGGGACAGGATTATGGCTACACCTTC. Translation gives CAISDPRGQDYGYTF.

The chain is built from TRBV5-1 and TRBJ2-7; unclear D gene. CDR3 length equals 14 residues. CDR1 is SGHRS, CDR2 YFSETQ, per germline. V lost 0 bases, J lost 1 base, and 8 bases lay in between. This CDR3 reads CASSLDPLSYEQYF. Here the CDR3 DNA reads TGCGCCAGCAGCTTGGACCCACTTTCCTACGAGCAGTACTTC.

The chain is built from TRBV7-6 and TRBJ1-2; D gene ambiguous. There are 13 residues in the CDR3. V was pared by 3 bases and J by 4 bases, with 9 bases between. Germline V CDR1 and CDR2: SGHVS, FNYEAQ. CDR3 in amino acids: CASSLGVGYGYTF. The DNA of the CDR3 is TGTGCCAGCAGCTTGGGAGTCGGCTATGGCTACACCTTC.

Regarding this clone: The sample holds other DNA sequences that translate to the same CDR3. The chain combines TRBV27 with TRBJ2-7, with a weak D call TRBD2 (5 bases). Looked up from germline, CDR1 is MNHEY and CDR2 is SMNVEV (reference sequence). This CDR3 is 13 amino acids long. V was shortened by 2 bases and J by 3 bases, with 8 bases between the two germline ends. For the CDR3, the DNA is TGTGCCAGCAGTTTAGTTGGAGGCTACGAGCAGTACTTC. Amino acids: CASSLVGGYEQYF.

J is TRBJ2-7 and V is TRBV27, with D possibly being TRBD1 or TRBD2 (5 bases each). The germline V and J ends were trimmed by 3 bases and 2 bases, with 20 bases remaining between them. CDR1 and CDR2 (germline): MNHEY, SMNVEV (reference sequence). This CDR3 spans 17 amino acids. The CDR3 nucleotides read TGTGCCAGCAGTTTGGTCCCGGGACGCCATACGCCCTACGAGCAGTACTTC. This translates into CASSLVPGRHTPYEQYF.

This clone was counted between two and nine times. The chain carries TRBV23-1 and TRBJ2-7; 10 nucleotides match TRBD1. TRBV23-1 is assigned to the ORF class and has an uncertain function. With V trimmed by 8 bases and J by 2 bases, 3 bases remained unmatched. This CDR3 contains 13 residues. CDR3 in amino acids: CASPGTGAYEQYF. The CDR3 DNA sequence: TGCGCCAGCCCCGGGACAGGGGCCTACGAGCAGTACTTC.

The chain employs TRBV19 and TRBJ1-2, with 9 bases identical to TRBD1. V lost 5 bases to trimming and J lost 4 bases; unmatched junction nucleotides: 8. The CDR3 contains 15 residues. Germline lookup yields CDR1 LNHDA and CDR2 SQIVND (reference sequence). CDR3: CASSARDRATYGYTF. Written as DNA, the CDR3 is TGTGCCAGTAGTGCCCGGGACAGGGCAACCTATGGCTACACCTTC.

This clone has only one observation. The rearrangement joins TRBV15 to TRBJ2-2; the D gene is possibly TRBD2 (5 bases). The V end was cut by 8 bases, the J end by 5 bases, with 18 bases between. CDR1 is LNHNV and CDR2 is YYDKDF in the germline V gene (reference sequence). The CDR3 runs 15 residues. The CDR3 nucleotides read TGTGCCACCCAAACTAGAAAACTAGGAACCGGGGAGCTGTTTTTT. Protein product: CATQTRKLGTGELFF.

The CDR3 bases are TGTGCCAGCAGCGACGGGAGGGCCGTAGAGACCCAGTACTTC. Protein product: CASSDGRAVETQYF. This chain joins TRBV9 and TRBJ2-5; 8 bases agree with TRBD2. V was pared by 3 bases and J by 4 bases, with 5 bases of the junction left unmatched. The CDR3 covers 14 residues. CDR1 and CDR2 from the germline V gene are SGDLS and YYNGEE.

Details on this clone: At the DNA level, this CDR3 is encoded by other sequences in the same sample as well. The chain joins TRBV18 to TRBJ2-1; D gene ambiguous. The ends were cut back, 1 base at V and 0 bases at J, with 10 bases in the middle. Germline V lookup: CDR1 KGHSH, CDR2 LQKENI. The CDR3 runs 16 residues. CDR3 DNA: TGTGCCAGCTCACCACTGGCGGCTAGCTCCTACAATGAGCAGTTCTTC. This sequence encodes CASSPLAASSYNEQFF.

This clone was seen once. Other DNA sequences from this sample encode an identical CDR3 as well. The chain combines TRBV10-1 with TRBJ2-5; TRBD1 agrees at 7 bases. V was pared by 2 bases and J by 4 bases, with 4 bases of the junction left unmatched. The CDR3 length is 14 residues. CDR1 and CDR2 from the germline V gene are WNHNN and SYGVQD (reference sequence). The CDR3 region is CASSEDRVRETQYF. In DNA, the CDR3 is TGCGCCAGCAGTGAGGACAGGGTACGAGAGACCCAGTACTTC.

The CDR3 region has the DNA TGTGCCATCAGGGGGCGGGAGGGCACAGATACGCAGTATTTT. This codes for CAIRGREGTDTQYF. The genes are TRBV10-3 and TRBJ2-3; 8 bases match TRBD2. CDR3 length: 14 amino acids. The J segment lost 1 base and the V segment lost 6 bases, leaving 3 bases of the junction unmatched. The germline V gene has CDR1 ENHRY and CDR2 SYGVKD.

The chain employs TRBV7-2 and TRBJ2-3; weak D call: TRBD1 (5 bases). The V and J ends lost 6 bases and 4 bases respectively, with 14 bases between them. The CDR3 extends over 14 amino acids. Germline CDR1 SGHTA, CDR2 FQGNSA. CDR3 sequence (DNA): TGTGCCAGCAGTTTCCCAGGGTCGGCAGATACGCAGTATTTT. This gives the protein CASSFPGSADTQYF.

The genes are TRBV25-1 and TRBJ2-7; D not resolved. In germline, CDR1 is MGHDK, CDR2 SYGVNS. V lost 1 base and J 3 bases, leaving 7 bases between the germline ends. The CDR3 has 13 amino acids. The CDR3 nucleotides are TGTGCCAGCAGTGAATGGGCAGGCTACGAGCAGTACTTC. This codes for CASSEWAGYEQYF.

The CDR3 region has the DNA TGTGCCAGTAGTCTTCTTGGGGGGCTCACTGAAGCTTTCTTT. It is translated as CASSLLGGLTEAFF. The chain joins TRBV19 to TRBJ1-1, with D possibly TRBD1 on 6 matching bases. Germline CDR1 and CDR2: LNHDA and SQIVND (reference sequence). The CDR3 consists of 14 residues. With 5 bases removed from V and 4 bases from J, the gap between germline ends came to 14 bases.

The chain joins TRBV30 to TRBJ2-4; D possibly corresponds to TRBD2 (6 bases). V lost 5 bases and J lost 8, with 13 bases in between. The CDR3 consists of 12 residues. Germline-derived CDR1 and CDR2 are GTSNPN and SVGIG (reference sequence). The DNA for the CDR3 is TGTGCCTGGGACGGGGGAGGAGACATTCAGTACTTC. Its protein is CAWDGGGDIQYF.